This T cell receptor beta chain was recorded in a study of shared clonotypes between healthy human individuals. For the study at large: Three CD4 naive, three CD4 memory, two CD8 naive and one CD8 memory plate were used per donor.

The protocol was immunoSEQ multiplex PCR, while the TCRdb copy is restricted to in-frame clones and leaves out a portion. The sample lists around 2.1 million clones, 90% to 95% occurring once. Between the trimmed V and J ends, which lost 4 bases and 4 bases, there was a span of 11 bases. Germline V CDR1 and CDR2: MDHEN, SYDVKM. CDR3 length: 14 amino acids. This clone has only one observation. No antigen is known for it. Selected positively for CCR7 and CD45RO-negative, naive CD8 cells excluded terminally differentiated effector memory CD45RA+ cells. Every contributor of samples was a Caucasian grown-up residing in Nashville, Tennessee. Findings and caveats of the study: Four donors shared approximately 5% of their naive CD4 clonotypes. Non-shared clonotypes had lower generation probabilities than those shared by all four donors.

The rearrangement links TRBV28 to TRBJ2-1; tentatively, D is TRBD2 (6 bases). The receptor was derived from a man aged 18 to 35 in good health. Some clones in this sample may be carry-over from other donors' samples. The sequenced sample consisted of naive CD8+ T cells from PBMCs. CDR3 bases: TGTGCCAGCAGTTACCCGGAGGGGTACAATGAGCAGTTCTTC. Translating gives CASSYPEGYNEQFF.